The 31 T cell receptor beta chains listed next were all sequenced from one sample in a study of T cell repertoires in cytomegalovirus infection. MiXCR, applied by TCRdb to the reads, yields one record per CDR3 protein. Of about 400,000 distinct CDR3 sequences in the sample, around a sixth were seen once. Sequences were obtained from PBMCs. The receptors stem from a human donor in good health (CMV status not recorded). Some clones in this sample may be carry-over from other donors' samples.

This clonotype was seen at least ten times. The V call is TRBV7-9, the J call TRBJ1-1; D gene unclear. The V end lost 3 bases, the J end lost 6 bases, and 11 bases lay between the germline ends. CDR1 is SEHNR, CDR2 FQNEAQ, per germline (reference sequence). The CDR3 length is 13 residues. CDR3 sequence: CASSFNRDAEAFF. In DNA, the CDR3 is TGTGCCAGCAGCTTTAATAGGGATGCTGAAGCTTTCTTT.

The genes are TRBV4-1 and TRBJ1-4; possibly TRBD1 for D (5 bases). Germline V gene data show CDR1 as MGHRA and CDR2 as YSYEKL. The length of the CDR3 is 16 residues. V lost 3 bases, J lost 4 bases, and 15 bases lay in between. The CDR3 nucleotides read TGCGCCAGCAGCCACGATTTGCAGGGCCGTAATGAAAAACTGTTTTTT. Protein product: CASSHDLQGRNEKLFF.

V is TRBV28 and J is TRBJ2-7; D not certain. CDR3 length equals 11 residues. The V gene lost 3 bases and the J gene lost 6 bases, with 6 bases spanning the gap. Germline-derived CDR1 and CDR2 are MDHEN and SYDVKM. As DNA, the CDR3 is TGTGCCAGCAGTTTGGATTCCGAGCAGTACTTC. Translated, it gives CASSLDSEQYF.

The chain links TRBV20-1 to TRBJ2-7, with TRBD2 identical over 9 bases. V lost 5 bases, J lost 4 bases, and 9 bases stayed unmatched. Germline V CDR1 and CDR2: DFQATT, SNEGSKA (reference sequence). This CDR3 is built from 14 residues. CDR3 in amino acids: CSARPGLALYEQYF. The DNA for the CDR3 is TGCAGTGCTCGACCGGGACTAGCACTGTACGAGCAGTACTTC.

In its sample, this clonotype was seen many times. This chain joins TRBV7-9 and TRBJ2-1; D is perhaps TRBD1 (6 bases). CDR1 and CDR2 from the germline V gene are SEHNR and FQNEAQ (reference sequence). The CDR3 totals 15 residues. The V and J ends lost 3 bases and 1 base respectively, with 10 bases between them. Here the CDR3 DNA reads TGTGCCAGCAGCTTTGAAGGGGGTTCCTACAATGAGCAGTTCTTC. Encoded protein: CASSFEGGSYNEQFF.

This clonotype was observed many times. This chain's CDR3 is CASSIVGGDKQFF. The CDR3 DNA sequence: TGTGCCAGTAGTATAGTCGGGGGCGATAAGCAGTTCTTC. This chain joins TRBV19 and TRBJ2-1; D tentatively reads TRBD1 or TRBD2 (6 bases each). V was trimmed by 1 base and J by 11 bases, leaving 12 bases between them. This CDR3 spans 13 amino acids. Germline loops: CDR1 LNHDA, CDR2 SQIVND (reference sequence).

This clonotype was seen a few times. V gene TRBV2 combines with J gene TRBJ1-5; D is undetermined. The length of the CDR3 is 15 residues. Trimming stripped 0 bases from V and 1 base from J, with 7 bases between. Germline CDR1 reads SNHLY; CDR2 reads FYNNEI. DNA for the CDR3: TGTGCCAGCAGTGAAGCGGGTGGGAGCAATCAGCCCCAGCATTTT. Encoded protein: CASSEAGGSNQPQHF. The variable domain in full, with the rest retrieved from reference TRBV2 and TRBJ1-5, is EPEVTQTPSHQVTQMGQEVILRCVPISNHLYFYWYRQILGQKVEFLVSFYNNEISEKSEIFDDQFSVERPDGSNFTLKIRSTKLEDSAMYFCASSEAGGSNQPQHFGDGTRLSIL.

This chain connects TRBV4-2 to TRBJ1-4; D uncertain. Trimming shortened V by 1 base and J by 8 bases, and 17 bases separated the two germline ends. CDR1 is LGHNA and CDR2 is YNFKEQ in the germline V gene. CDR3 length: 16 residues. CDR3 residues: CASSQAAGLSAEKLFF. The CDR3 bases are TGTGCCAGCAGCCAAGCCGCTGGGTTGTCCGCCGAAAAACTGTTTTTT.

A few counts support this clonotype. The chain links TRBV4-3 to TRBJ1-6; D is ambiguous. V dropped 0 bases and J dropped 14 bases, with 14 bases sitting between them. This CDR3 region has 14 residues. Germline V gives CDR1 LGHNA, CDR2 YSLEER. CDR3 bases: TGCGCCAGCAGCCAAGATCTTGGCAGCGTGGCCCTCCACTTT. Translated: CASSQDLGSVALHF.

This clonotype has just a few counts. V gene TRBV11-2 combines with J gene TRBJ2-7; a possible D gene is TRBD2 (6 bases). This CDR3 region has 15 residues. Germline CDR1 reads SGHAT; CDR2 reads FQNNGV. Trimming removed 5 bases at V and 0 bases at J, with 14 bases between. CDR3 coding DNA: TGTGCCAGCAGCCCGGCAAGGGGACTCTCCTACGAGCAGTACTTC. Its translation is CASSPARGLSYEQYF.

The chain recombines TRBV28 with TRBJ1-4, with D possibly matching TRBD1 (5 bases). From germline, CDR1 is MDHEN and CDR2 SYDVKM. The V gene lost 2 bases and the J gene lost 6 bases, with 13 bases spanning the gap. The CDR3 runs 15 residues. The CDR3 DNA reads as TGTGCCAGCAGTTTACCAGGGCCCGTGGATGAAAAACTGTTTTTT. Translating it yields CASSLPGPVDEKLFF.

This clonotype was observed at least ten times. The J gene is TRBJ2-2, the V gene TRBV7-8; D not resolved. The germline V and J ends were trimmed by 3 bases and 1 base, with 6 bases remaining between them. The CDR3 spans 14 residues. Germline CDR1 and CDR2: SGHVS and FQNEAQ. The CDR3 DNA follows: TGTGCCAGCAGCTTTAGGCTGAACACCGGGGAGCTGTTTTTT. This gives the protein CASSFRLNTGELFF.

V and J are TRBV14 and TRBJ2-5; no clear D. The V and J ends lost 2 bases and 0 bases respectively, with 4 bases between them. Per the germline V gene, CDR1 is SGHDN and CDR2 is FVKESK. The CDR3 spans 13 residues. CDR3 DNA sequence: TGTGCCAGCAGCCAATGGAACCAAGAGACCCAGTACTTC. Translation: CASSQWNQETQYF.

The chain carries TRBV5-6 and TRBJ2-5; 9 positions match TRBD1. Trimming removed 3 bases from V and 5 bases from J; junction bases left unmatched: 14. CDR1 SGHDT and CDR2 YYEEEE come from the germline V gene. The CDR3 has 17 residues. CDR3 loop: CASSSSQRDRVSETQYF. The CDR3 DNA follows: TGTGCCAGCAGCTCGAGTCAACGGGACAGGGTTTCTGAGACCCAGTACTTC.

The sample holds many counts of this clonotype. The DNA for the CDR3 is TGTGCCAGCAGCTCGCACAGGTACCACGAGCAGTACTTC. Translation: CASSSHRYHEQYF. The J gene is TRBJ2-7, the V gene TRBV7-6, with D tentatively TRBD1 (5 bases). V was clipped by 4 bases and J by 5 bases, with 12 bases between them. Germline CDR1 SGHVS, CDR2 FNYEAQ. The CDR3 spans 13 residues.

V and J are TRBV24-1 and TRBJ2-1, with D hard to call. The length of the CDR3 is 14 residues. The ends were cut back, 4 bases at V and 5 bases at J, with 11 bases in the middle. Germline V gene data show CDR1 as KGHDR and CDR2 as SFDVKD. The DNA of the CDR3 is TGTGCCACCAGTGACGCCCCACCTAACAATGAGCAGTTCTTC. This translates into CATSDAPPNNEQFF.

V gene TRBV10-3 combines with J gene TRBJ2-6; tentatively, D is TRBD1 or TRBD2 (5 bases each). Trimming removed 3 bases from V and 1 base from J, with 13 bases in between. The germline CDR1 and CDR2 sequences are ENHRY and SYGVKD. This CDR3 is built from 17 residues. The DNA for the CDR3 is TGTGCCATCAGTGACCCCGGGACGAGGTCTGGGGCCAACGTCCTGACTTTC. It is translated as CAISDPGTRSGANVLTF.

This clonotype was seen a few times. J is TRBJ1-3 and V is TRBV15, with a weak D call TRBD1 (6 bases). The CDR3 sequence is 16 residues long. Trimming left V 0 bases short and J 0 bases short, with 9 bases between. Per the germline V gene, CDR1 is LNHNV and CDR2 is YYDKDF (reference sequence). In DNA form, the CDR3 reads TGTGCCACCAGCAGAGATCCAGGGGCCTCTGGAAACACCATATATTTT. Amino acids: CATSRDPGASGNTIYF.

This clonotype occurred many times. J is TRBJ2-3 and V is TRBV7-9; the match to TRBD1 covers 7 bases. This CDR3 spans 16 amino acids. Germline V lookup: CDR1 SEHNR, CDR2 FQNEAQ (reference sequence). The V and J ends lost 5 bases and 3 bases, in that order; junction bases with no gene match: 11. CDR3 loop: CASSPTRGRVTDTQYF. DNA of the CDR3: TGTGCCAGCAGCCCAACTAGGGGGCGCGTTACAGATACGCAGTATTTT.

V usage is TRBV19 and J usage is TRBJ1-5; D might be TRBD1 (5 bases). This CDR3 spans 16 amino acids. Germline V lookup: CDR1 LNHDA, CDR2 SQIVND (reference sequence). V was pared by 7 bases and J by 1 base, with 17 bases between. The CDR3 reads CASTQFGGGSNQPQHF. CDR3 in DNA: TGTGCCAGTACCCAGTTTGGTGGGGGAAGCAATCAGCCCCAGCATTTT. Full variable domain (rest looked up from reference TRBV19 and TRBJ1-5): DGGITQSPKYLFRKEGQNVTLSCEQNLNHDAMYWYRQDPGQGLRLIYYSQIVNDFQKGDIAEGYSVSREKKESFPLTVTSAQKNPTAFYLCASTQFGGGSNQPQHFGDGTRLSIL.

There are a few counts of this clonotype. The chain links TRBV28 to TRBJ1-5; D is uncertain. This CDR3 spans 13 amino acids. Germline-derived CDR1 and CDR2 are MDHEN and SYDVKM. The germline V and J ends were trimmed by 5 bases and 6 bases, with 11 bases remaining between them. The CDR3 region is CASSPLTSQPQHF. For the CDR3, the DNA is TGTGCCAGCAGTCCCTTGACATCTCAGCCCCAGCATTTT.

This clonotype was counted only a few times. The V call is TRBV5-1, the J call TRBJ2-2; 9 bases align to TRBD1. CDR3 length equals 15 residues. The ends lost 3 bases at V and 3 bases at J; junction bases unmatched: 3. Germline lookup yields CDR1 SGHRS and CDR2 YFSETQ. The CDR3 sequence is CASSWDRADTGELFF. The CDR3 nucleotides read TGCGCCAGCAGCTGGGACAGGGCGGACACCGGGGAGCTGTTTTTT.

This clonotype was observed many times. The chain is built from TRBV7-6 and TRBJ2-5, with D maybe TRBD2 (7 bases). This CDR3 contains 13 residues. Germline V gene lookup returns CDR1 SGHVS and CDR2 FNYEAQ. Trimming pared 5 bases from V and 1 base from J, leaving 8 bases between. CDR3 protein: CASSRGAQETQYF. CDR3 sequence (DNA): TGTGCCAGCAGCCGGGGGGCCCAAGAGACCCAGTACTTC.

This clonotype came up a few times. In DNA, the CDR3 is TGTGCCAGTAGTAAGCTGGGTATGAACACTGAAGCTTTCTTT. Translating it yields CASSKLGMNTEAFF. V usage is TRBV19 and J usage is TRBJ1-1; D ambiguous. This CDR3 spans 14 amino acids. Germline V lookup: CDR1 LNHDA, CDR2 SQIVND (reference sequence). Deletions cut 4 bases from V and 0 bases from J, with 9 bases between.

This clonotype was detected many times. The V gene is TRBV7-8, the J gene TRBJ2-3, with 8 positions matching TRBD1. The CDR3 loop spans 16 amino acids. The germline gives CDR1 SGHVS, CDR2 FQNEAQ. The junction had 11 bases not matched to a gene; V was cut back by 5 bases and J by 4 bases. The CDR3 coding sequence is TGTGCCAGCAGCATCCTCCGGACAGGGCGACCAGATACGCAGTATTTT. Amino acid sequence: CASSILRTGRPDTQYF. Filled out from reference TRBV7-8 and TRBJ2-3, the complete variable domain reads GAGVSQSPRYKVAKRGQDVALRCDPISGHVSLFWYQQALGQGPEFLTYFQNEAQLDKSGLPSDRFFAERPEGSVSTLKIQRTQQEDSAVYLCASSILRTGRPDTQYFGPGTRLTVL.

The chain combines TRBV7-9 with TRBJ2-7; 7 nucleotides match TRBD1. This CDR3 has 13 amino acids. With V trimmed by 5 bases and J by 3 bases, 4 bases remained unmatched. The germline V gene has CDR1 SEHNR and CDR2 FQNEAQ (reference sequence). The CDR3 sequence: CASSHRGYYEQYF. CDR3 bases: TGTGCCAGCAGCCACAGGGGATACTACGAGCAGTACTTC.

This clonotype was picked up many times. The chain employs TRBV7-2 and TRBJ2-3; D remains unclear. Germline V CDR1 and CDR2: SGHTA, FQGNSA. The CDR3 extends over 14 amino acids. V lost 1 base to trimming and J lost 6 bases, with 11 bases between them. CDR3: CASSLVAPVDTQYF. CDR3 in DNA: TGTGCCAGCAGCTTAGTGGCTCCGGTGGATACGCAGTATTTT.

This clonotype was found many times. V and J are TRBV5-1 and TRBJ1-2; 8 bases align to TRBD1. V lost 4 bases and J lost 8; bases outside the gene matches: 7. Germline loops: CDR1 SGHRS, CDR2 YFSETQ. The CDR3 runs 13 residues. This CDR3 reads CASSLDREVGYTF. CDR3 in DNA: TGCGCCAGCAGCCTGGACAGGGAGGTCGGCTACACCTTC.

The V call is TRBV12-3 or TRBV12-4, the J call TRBJ1-1, with D unresolved. The V and J ends lost 6 bases and 3 bases respectively, with 14 bases between them. The CDR3 totals 14 residues. The CDR3 nucleotides read TGTGCCAGCAGCCCGTCCAGCGGGGACACTGAAGCTTTCTTT. This sequence encodes CASSPSSGDTEAFF.

Only a few counts were recorded for this clonotype. The V and J genes are TRBV14 and TRBJ1-1; D is unresolved. Germline values: CDR1 SGHDN, CDR2 FVKESK. V lost 4 bases and J 5 bases, leaving 14 bases between the germline ends. This CDR3 has 14 residues. The CDR3 DNA reads as TGTGCCAGCAGCCGACGGGGAGTGAGTACTGAAGCTTTCTTT. Its protein is CASSRRGVSTEAFF.

In its sample, this clonotype was seen many times. The V call is TRBV15, the J call TRBJ1-2; D might be TRBD1 (6 bases). CDR1 is LNHNV and CDR2 is YYDKDF in the germline V gene (reference sequence). Trimming removed 1 base at V and 3 bases at J, with 12 bases between. This CDR3 has 15 residues. CDR3 residues: CATSRVGGMDYGYTF. The CDR3 DNA reads TGTGCCACCAGCAGAGTGGGGGGCATGGACTATGGCTACACCTTC.